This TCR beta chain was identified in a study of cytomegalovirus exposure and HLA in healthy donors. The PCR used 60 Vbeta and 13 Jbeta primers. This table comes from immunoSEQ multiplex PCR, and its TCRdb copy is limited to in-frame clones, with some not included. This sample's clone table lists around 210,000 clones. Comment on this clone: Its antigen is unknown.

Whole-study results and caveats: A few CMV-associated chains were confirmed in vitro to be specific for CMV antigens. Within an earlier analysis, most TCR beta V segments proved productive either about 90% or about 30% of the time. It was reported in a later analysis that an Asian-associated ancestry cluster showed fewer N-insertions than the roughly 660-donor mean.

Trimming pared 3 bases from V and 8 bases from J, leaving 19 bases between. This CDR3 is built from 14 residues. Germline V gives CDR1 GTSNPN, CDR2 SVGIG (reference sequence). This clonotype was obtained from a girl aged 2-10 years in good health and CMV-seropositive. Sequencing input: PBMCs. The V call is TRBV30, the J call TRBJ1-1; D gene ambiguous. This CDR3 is CAWSPPTVPGEAFF. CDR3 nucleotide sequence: TGTGCCTGGAGCCCACCAACAGTGCCCGGAGAAGCTTTCTTT.